The source of this T cell receptor (beta chain) is a study of blood T cell repertoires in COVID-19. At the level of the study: There were acute and convalescent COVID-19 samples, and they came from the United States, Italy and Spain.

Germline CDR1 is MNHEY and CDR2 is SMNVEV (reference sequence). This CDR3 comprises 14 residues. V was trimmed by 8 bases and J by 6 bases, leaving 17 bases between them. Libraries were prepared by immunoSEQ multiplex PCR; TCRdb keeps only in-frame clonotypes and omits some of them. The table shows 300,000 to 400,000 clones, with roughly 90% occurring only once. The specimen was peripheral blood. The rearrangement uses TRBV27 and TRBJ1-3; the D gene is possibly TRBD1 (6 bases). This clonotype was obtained from a woman between 65 and 79 years old with COVID-19, enrolled during active disease. This CDR3 is CASRTLDSLNTIYF. CDR3 in DNA: TGTGCCAGCCGGACCCTGGACAGTCTAAACACCATATATTTT.